At least ten counts were recorded for the clone carrying this T cell receptor (beta chain). Its antigen is unknown. The CDR3 has 16 amino acids. Trimming took 1 base from V and 4 from J; bases not matched to a gene: 5. Per the germline V gene, CDR1 is SGHVS and CDR2 is FNYEAQ. TCRdb re-called the 5' RACE reads through MiXCR, storing one row per CDR3 protein. The data contain roughly 250,000 distinct CDR3 sequences, 16% of them seen just once; the ten biggest clones take up approximately 3.5%. The data were obtained in a study of T-cell memory formation after mild COVID-19. Broader study findings: Clones that got smaller from day 15 to 85 had even CD4/CD8, while clones growing later tipped toward CD4+.

The chain has TRBV7-6 and TRBJ2-3; TRBD1 agrees at 10 bases. This TCR was recovered from a young man who had mild COVID-19 (a few samples of this study predate the infection). Cell type and time point are not known. Sequences were obtained from PBMCs or a T cell subset sorted from them (not recorded which). This CDR3 is CASSLEGDRGSDTQYF. CDR3 in DNA: TGTGCCAGCAGCTTAGAAGGGGACAGGGGTTCAGATACGCAGTATTTT.